This entry features one T cell receptor (beta chain) sequence. The V gene lost 4 bases and the J gene lost 4 bases, with 20 bases spanning the gap. Germline V lookup: CDR1 MNHEY, CDR2 SVGAGI. The CDR3 consists of 16 residues. Produced via immunoSEQ multiplex PCR; TCRdb's table is partial and in-frame only. The repertoire holds around 81,000 clones, with approximately 95% as singletons. The sample is drawn from a study of technical replicates of blood from a handful of donors. Sequenced: T cells isolated from PBMCs. The receptor was isolated from a human donor in good health. This chain links TRBV6-5 with TRBJ2-7; D unclear. The CDR3 nucleotides are TGTGCCAGCAGTTCCTATACAGAAAAATTCATGTACGAGCAGTACTTC. Encoded protein: CASSSYTEKFMYEQYF.